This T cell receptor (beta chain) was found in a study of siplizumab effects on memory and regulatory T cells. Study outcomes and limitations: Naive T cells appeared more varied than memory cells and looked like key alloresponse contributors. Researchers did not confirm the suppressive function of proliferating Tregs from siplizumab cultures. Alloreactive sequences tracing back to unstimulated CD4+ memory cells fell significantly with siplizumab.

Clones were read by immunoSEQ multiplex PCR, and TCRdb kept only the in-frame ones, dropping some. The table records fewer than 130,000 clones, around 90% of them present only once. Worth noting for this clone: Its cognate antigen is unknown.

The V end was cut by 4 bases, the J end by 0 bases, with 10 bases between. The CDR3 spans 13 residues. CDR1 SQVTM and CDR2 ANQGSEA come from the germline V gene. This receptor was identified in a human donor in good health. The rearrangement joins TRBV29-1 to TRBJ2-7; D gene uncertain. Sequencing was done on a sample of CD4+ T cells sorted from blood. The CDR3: CSVVVRASYEQYF. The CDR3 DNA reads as TGCAGCGTTGTGGTAAGGGCCTCCTACGAGCAGTACTTC.